The clone carrying this T cell receptor beta chain was recorded a few times. The antigen is undetermined. CDR1 is MNHEY, CDR2 SMNVEV, per germline (reference sequence). The trim removed 1 base at V and 4 bases at J, leaving 4 bases unmatched. The CDR3 length is 17 residues. This specimen comes from a study of identical twins. Study outcomes and limitations: Clonotypes of the beta chain that were abundant in cord blood carried fewer insertions (memory repertoires showed none).

TCRdb re-derived calls from the 5' RACE reads in MiXCR, one entry per CDR3 protein. The sample lists around 280,000 distinct CDR3 sequences, under 9% seen once, with 2% to 2.5% in the top ten. In addition, the sample was reused for a study of yellow fever vaccine responses in identical twins.

What was sequenced was memory (CD45RO+) T cells sorted from blood. This TCR was sampled from a woman aged 18 to 35 in good health. The V and J genes are TRBV27 and TRBJ2-2, with 12 bases lining up with TRBD2. The CDR3 protein is CASSLFLAGGSTGELFF. In DNA form, the CDR3 reads TGTGCCAGCAGTTTATTCCTAGCGGGAGGGAGCACCGGGGAGCTGTTTTTT.